One and the same sample provided the 19 T cell receptor beta chains below, sequenced in a study of T-cell memory formation after mild COVID-19. TCRdb re-called the 5' RACE reads with MiXCR, one entry per CDR3 protein. This table has 140,000 to 150,000 distinct CDR3 sequences, over 15% appearing once. Sequenced: PBMCs or a T cell subset sorted from them (not recorded which). The receptor set was obtained from an adult woman who had mild COVID-19 (a few samples of this study predate the infection). Cell type and time point are not known.

This chain uses TRBV12-3 or TRBV12-4 with TRBJ1-1; D call uncertain. The CDR3 is made up of 14 amino acids. Trimming shortened V by 4 bases and J by 3 bases, and 12 bases separated the two germline ends. CDR3 loop: CASSSAPRDTEAFF. CDR3 bases: TGTGCCAGCAGTTCGGCCCCCCGGGACACTGAAGCTTTCTTT.

This clonotype was found a few times. V usage is TRBV5-1 and J usage is TRBJ2-7; 7 bases fit TRBD1. The V segment lost 4 bases and the J segment 7 bases; nucleotides outside the gene matches: 11. This CDR3 region has 14 residues. Germline V gene lookup returns CDR1 SGHRS and CDR2 YFSETQ. The CDR3 sequence: CASSGTAPPREQYF. The CDR3 DNA is TGCGCCAGCAGCGGGACAGCCCCTCCTAGAGAGCAGTACTTC.

This clonotype was observed many times. The chain links TRBV5-1 to TRBJ2-3, with TRBD1 identical over 7 bases. This CDR3 contains 16 residues. The V segment lost 2 bases and the J segment 0 bases; nucleotides outside the gene matches: 6. Germline lookup yields CDR1 SGHRS and CDR2 YFSETQ. The CDR3 is CASSFQGVPSTDTQYF. The CDR3 region has the DNA TGCGCCAGCAGCTTTCAGGGGGTTCCTAGCACAGATACGCAGTATTTT.

V is TRBV15 and J is TRBJ1-2; tentative D call: TRBD1 (6 bases). The germline CDR1 and CDR2 sequences are LNHNV and YYDKDF (reference sequence). Trimming removed 8 bases at V and 3 bases at J, with 16 bases between. The CDR3 has 14 residues. CDR3 in DNA: TGTGCCACCCGAGTGGGGGGCTTCGACTATGGCTACACCTTC. Amino acid sequence: CATRVGGFDYGYTF.

CDR3 nucleotides: TGTGCCAGCAGTATGGGACTATTGAAGAATGAGCAGTTCTTC. Protein product: CASSMGLLKNEQFF. The gene calls are TRBV12-3 or TRBV12-4 and TRBJ2-1, with TRBD2 matching over 7 bases. The CDR3 runs to 14 residues. With 5 bases clipped from V and 7 bases from J, the junction kept 8 bases outside the gene matches.

The chain combines TRBV29-1 with TRBJ1-1, with a weak D call TRBD1 (5 bases). This CDR3 is built from 11 residues. Germline CDR1 reads SQVTM; CDR2 reads ANQGSEA. V lost 4 bases and J 13 bases, leaving 16 bases between the germline ends. The CDR3, as DNA: TGCAGCGTTGCGTACAGGAGCCTTGGTTTCTTT. This encodes CSVAYRSLGFF.

This rearrangement joins TRBV5-1 to TRBJ2-7; no clear D gene. Per the germline V gene, CDR1 is SGHRS and CDR2 is YFSETQ. The length of the CDR3 is 14 residues. Trimming cost V 0 bases and J 5 bases, with 12 bases left between them. The CDR3 loop reads CASSLDGVVDEQYF. The CDR3 DNA is TGCGCCAGCAGCTTGGATGGGGTCGTCGACGAGCAGTACTTC.

The chain links TRBV12-3 or TRBV12-4 to TRBJ2-1; 7 positions match TRBD2. V lost 6 bases and J lost 7; bases outside the gene matches: 3. The CDR3 has 12 residues. This chain's CDR3 is CASRLSGNEQFF. CDR3 nucleotide sequence: TGTGCCAGCAGGCTTAGCGGGAATGAGCAGTTCTTC.

This clonotype came up a few times. This chain uses TRBV3-1 with TRBJ1-2, with D hard to call. The CDR3 contains 11 residues. Trimming cost V 8 bases and J 8 bases, with 12 bases left between them. The V gene's germline CDR1 is LGHDT and CDR2 YNNKEL (reference sequence). As DNA, the CDR3 is TGTGCCAGCCACGGGGAAGGCGGCTACACCTTC. Translated, it gives CASHGEGGYTF.

In this sample, this clonotype turned up a few times. V and J are TRBV6-5 and TRBJ1-1; no reliable D call. The CDR3 sequence is 14 residues long. V shed 5 bases and J shed 2 bases, with 12 bases lying between them. Germline V CDR1 and CDR2: MNHEY, SVGAGI. This chain's CDR3 is CASSKLGLNTEAFF. The DNA of the CDR3 is TGTGCCAGCAGTAAACTAGGGCTTAACACTGAAGCTTTCTTT.

The chain recombines TRBV11-2 with TRBJ2-5, with D unclear. The germline V and J ends were trimmed by 1 base and 5 bases, with 8 bases remaining between them. The germline V gene encodes CDR1 SGHAT and CDR2 FQNNGV. This CDR3 has 13 residues. The CDR3 spells CASSLVSVETQYF. DNA for the CDR3: TGTGCCAGCAGCTTAGTGTCTGTGGAGACCCAGTACTTC.

The V call is TRBV12-3 or TRBV12-4, the J call TRBJ2-2; TRBD1 matches 7 bases. This CDR3 spans 14 amino acids. After removal of 8 bases from V and 11 bases from J, the junction contained 14 bases not matched to a gene. In nucleotides, the CDR3 is TGTGCCAGCGCCCCGAGCCAGGGACAGACCGAGCTGTTTTTT. The encoded protein is CASAPSQGQTELFF.

The chain uses TRBV12-3 or TRBV12-4 and TRBJ2-1; TRBD1 aligns across 8 bases. V shed 5 bases and J 13 bases; nucleotides not matched to a gene: 10. The CDR3 is 13 amino acids. CDR3 nucleotide sequence: TGTGCCAGCAGTGGGACAGGACACCGTTCTCAGTTCTTC. The encoded protein is CASSGTGHRSQFF.

This clonotype was observed many times. This rearrangement joins TRBV7-9 to TRBJ2-2; no clear D. V was pared by 5 bases and J by 3 bases, with 7 bases between. Per germline, CDR1 SEHNR and CDR2 FQNEAQ (reference sequence). The CDR3 loop spans 13 amino acids. CDR3 amino acids: CASSLDYTGELFF. The CDR3 DNA reads TGTGCCAGCAGCCTAGACTACACCGGGGAGCTGTTTTTT.

This clonotype has at least ten counts. The genes are TRBV7-7 and TRBJ2-1, with D perhaps TRBD2 (6 bases). This CDR3 spans 14 amino acids. Germline V gene data show CDR1 as SSHAT and CDR2 as FNYEAQ (reference sequence). V lost 3 bases and J 6 bases, leaving 12 bases between the germline ends. Here the CDR3 reads CASSLGGRGNEQFF. CDR3 in DNA: TGTGCCAGCAGCTTGGGGGGACGGGGCAATGAGCAGTTCTTC.

V and J are TRBV6-2 or TRBV6-3 and TRBJ2-1; 7 nucleotides align to TRBD1. Germline assignment: CDR1 MNHEY and CDR2 SVGEGT. This CDR3 comprises 19 residues. V lost 6 bases, J lost 2 bases, and 19 bases stayed unmatched. The CDR3 spells CASSYAQRTGPSTYNEQFF. CDR3 bases: TGTGCCAGCAGCTATGCCCAGCGGACAGGCCCCTCAACCTACAATGAGCAGTTCTTC.

The rearrangement joins TRBV12-3 or TRBV12-4 to TRBJ2-1, with 7 bases aligning to TRBD2. The junction had 7 bases not matched to a gene; V was cut back by 4 bases and J by 4 bases. This CDR3 contains 15 residues. The CDR3 DNA follows: TGTGCCAGCAGTTCCTGGGAGGGTAGGTACAATGAGCAGTTCTTC. Its translation: CASSSWEGRYNEQFF.

This clonotype has only a few counts. The chain recombines TRBV10-3 with TRBJ1-2; a weak D match, TRBD1 (5 bases). CDR3 length: 13 residues. Germline V lookup: CDR1 ENHRY, CDR2 SYGVKD. Trimming took off 11 bases at V and 2 bases at J, with 15 bases between the two ends. CDR3 sequence (DNA): TGTGCCTCCAGGGAGACGGCCAACTATGGCTACACCTTC. This encodes CASRETANYGYTF.

The chain has TRBV6-1 and TRBJ1-2; a possible D gene is TRBD1 (6 bases). Germline CDR1 reads MNHNS; CDR2 reads SASEGT. The V gene lost 7 bases and the J gene lost 9 bases, with 24 bases spanning the gap. The CDR3 is 15 residues long. CDR3 protein: CASTIGPGGFQSYTF. The CDR3 DNA sequence: TGTGCCAGCACGATCGGTCCGGGGGGCTTTCAAAGCTACACCTTC.